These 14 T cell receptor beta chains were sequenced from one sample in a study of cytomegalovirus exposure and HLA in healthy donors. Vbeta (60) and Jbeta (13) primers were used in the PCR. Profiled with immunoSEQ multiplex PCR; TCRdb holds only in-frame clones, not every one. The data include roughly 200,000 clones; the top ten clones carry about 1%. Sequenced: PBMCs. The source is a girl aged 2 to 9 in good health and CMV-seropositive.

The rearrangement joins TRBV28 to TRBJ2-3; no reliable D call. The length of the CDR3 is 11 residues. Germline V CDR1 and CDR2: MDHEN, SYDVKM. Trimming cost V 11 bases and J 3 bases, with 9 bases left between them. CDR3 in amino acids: CALGATDTQYF. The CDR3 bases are TGTGCCCTCGGAGCGACAGATACGCAGTATTTT.

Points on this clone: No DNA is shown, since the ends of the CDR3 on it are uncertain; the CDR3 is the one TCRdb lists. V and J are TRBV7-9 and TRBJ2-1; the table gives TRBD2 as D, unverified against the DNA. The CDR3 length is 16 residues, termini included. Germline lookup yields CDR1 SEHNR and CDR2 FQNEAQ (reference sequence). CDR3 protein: CATPLRAGGSYNEQFF.

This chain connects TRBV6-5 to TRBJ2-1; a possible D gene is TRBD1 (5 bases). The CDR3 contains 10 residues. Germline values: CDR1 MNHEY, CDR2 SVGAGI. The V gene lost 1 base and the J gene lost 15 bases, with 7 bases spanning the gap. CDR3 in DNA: TGTGCCAGCAGTTACTGGGGCGGGTTCTTC. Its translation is CASSYWGGFF.

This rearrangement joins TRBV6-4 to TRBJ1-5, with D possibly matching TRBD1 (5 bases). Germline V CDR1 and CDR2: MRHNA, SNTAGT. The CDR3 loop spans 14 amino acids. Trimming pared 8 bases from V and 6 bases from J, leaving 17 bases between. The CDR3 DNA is TGTGCCAGCCGGATTAAGGGGTCAAGTCAGCCCCAGCATTTT. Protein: CASRIKGSSQPQHF.

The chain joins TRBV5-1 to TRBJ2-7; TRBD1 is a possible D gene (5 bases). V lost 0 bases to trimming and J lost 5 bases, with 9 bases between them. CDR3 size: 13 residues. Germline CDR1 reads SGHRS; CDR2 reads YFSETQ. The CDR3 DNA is TGCGCCAGCAGCTTGGCAGGGTCTGACGAGCAGTACTTC. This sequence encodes CASSLAGSDEQYF. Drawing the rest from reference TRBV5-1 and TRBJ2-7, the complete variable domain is KAGVTQTPRYLIKTRGQQVTLSCSPISGHRSVSWYQQTPGQGLQFLFEYFSETQRNKGNFPGRFSGRQFSNSRSEMNVSTLELGDSALYLCASSLAGSDEQYFGPGTRLTVT.

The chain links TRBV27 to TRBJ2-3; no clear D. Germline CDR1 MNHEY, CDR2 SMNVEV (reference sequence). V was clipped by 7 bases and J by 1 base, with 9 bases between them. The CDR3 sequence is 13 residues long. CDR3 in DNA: TGTGCCAGCAAGGCGGCGGGCACAGATACGCAGTATTTT. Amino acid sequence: CASKAAGTDTQYF.

The CDR3 DNA is TGTGCCAGCAGATCGGAGGGTGCCAAAAACATTCAGTACTTC. It translates to CASRSEGAKNIQYF. V is TRBV2 and J is TRBJ2-4, with a possible D match to TRBD2 (6 bases). The CDR3 extends over 14 amino acids. V gave up 6 bases and J gave up 1 base, with 10 bases separating them. CDR1 and CDR2 from the germline V gene are SNHLY and FYNNEI.

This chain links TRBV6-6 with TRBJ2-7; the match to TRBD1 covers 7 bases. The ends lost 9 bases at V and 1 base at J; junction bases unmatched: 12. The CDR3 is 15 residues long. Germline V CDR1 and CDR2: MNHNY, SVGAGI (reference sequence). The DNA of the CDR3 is TGTGCCAGTAAAGCCTCCAGGGGGAGTTCCTACGAGCAGTACTTC. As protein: CASKASRGSSYEQYF.

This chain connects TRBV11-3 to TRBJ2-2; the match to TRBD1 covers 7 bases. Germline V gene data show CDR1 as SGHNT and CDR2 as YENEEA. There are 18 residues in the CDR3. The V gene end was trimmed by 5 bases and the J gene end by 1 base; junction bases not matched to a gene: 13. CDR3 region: CASSVQFPGQMNTGELFF. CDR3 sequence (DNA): TGTGCCAGCAGCGTACAATTCCCGGGACAGATGAACACCGGGGAGCTGTTTTTT.

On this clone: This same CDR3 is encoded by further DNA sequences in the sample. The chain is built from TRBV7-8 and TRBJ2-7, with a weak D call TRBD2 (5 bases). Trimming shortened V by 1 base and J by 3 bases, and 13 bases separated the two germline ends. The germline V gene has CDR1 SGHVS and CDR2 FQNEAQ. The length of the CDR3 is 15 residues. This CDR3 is CASSLGKGRDYEQYF. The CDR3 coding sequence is TGTGCCAGCAGCTTAGGGAAGGGCCGGGACTACGAGCAGTACTTC.

CDR3 sequence: CASSAERGRRHYGYTF. The CDR3 region has the DNA TGTGCCAGCAGTGCGGAGAGGGGGCGAAGGCACTATGGCTACACCTTC. The chain carries TRBV25-1 and TRBJ1-2; 7 nucleotides agree with TRBD1. Unmatched junction bases numbered 11, after V lost 4 bases and J lost 3 bases. Looked up from germline, CDR1 is MGHDK and CDR2 is SYGVNS. The CDR3 length is 16 residues.

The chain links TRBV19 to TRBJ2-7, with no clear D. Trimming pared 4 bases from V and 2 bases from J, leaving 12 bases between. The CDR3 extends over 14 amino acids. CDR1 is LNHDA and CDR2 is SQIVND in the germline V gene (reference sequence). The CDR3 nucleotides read TGTGCCAGTAGTAGTGCTAAAGCTACCTACGAGCAGTACTTC. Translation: CASSSAKATYEQYF.

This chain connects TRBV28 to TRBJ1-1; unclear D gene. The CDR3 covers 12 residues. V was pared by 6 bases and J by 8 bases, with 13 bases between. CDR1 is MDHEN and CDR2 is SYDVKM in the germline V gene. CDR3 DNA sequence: TGTGCCAGCAGGGTGGGCCTTACCGAAGCTTTCTTT. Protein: CASRVGLTEAFF.

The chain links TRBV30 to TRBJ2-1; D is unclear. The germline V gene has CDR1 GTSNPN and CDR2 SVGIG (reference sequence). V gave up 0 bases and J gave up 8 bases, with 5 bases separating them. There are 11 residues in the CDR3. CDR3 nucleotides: TGTGCCTGGAGTGTGAACTATGAGCAGTTCTTC. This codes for CAWSVNYEQFF.